This T cell receptor beta chain was identified during a study of molecular identifiers for immune sequencing clone quantification. TCRdb re-analysed the PCR reads in MiXCR, keeping a single row per CDR3 protein. The sample lists approximately 550,000 distinct CDR3 sequences, around 23% occurring once. Of note for this clonotype: This likely stems from a read error, as it lies one base from a far larger clone.

Source material: naive CD8+ T cells from blood, with Jurkat cell RNA spiked in. Subset of the sample: FACS-sorted CD8+CD4-CCR7+CD45RA+ naive T cells. The receptor was derived from a human donor in good health. Some libraries in this study had Jurkat cell RNA spiked in.

The CDR3 nucleotides are TGTGCCAGCAGCTTCGAGACCCAGTACTTC. Protein: CASSFETQYF. The genes are TRBV7-9 and TRBJ2-5; D is ambiguous. CDR1 is SEHNR and CDR2 is FQNEAQ in the germline V gene (reference sequence). CDR3 length equals 10 residues. Trimming cost V 3 bases and J 5 bases, with 1 base left between them.